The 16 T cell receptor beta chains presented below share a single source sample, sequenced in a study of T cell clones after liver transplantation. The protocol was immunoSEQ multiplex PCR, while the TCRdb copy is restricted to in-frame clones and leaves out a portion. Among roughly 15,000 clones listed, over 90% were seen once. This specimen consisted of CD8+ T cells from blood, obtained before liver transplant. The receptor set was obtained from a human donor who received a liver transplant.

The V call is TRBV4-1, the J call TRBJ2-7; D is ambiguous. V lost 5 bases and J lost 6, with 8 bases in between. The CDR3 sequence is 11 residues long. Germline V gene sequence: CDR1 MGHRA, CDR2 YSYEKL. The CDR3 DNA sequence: TGCGCCAGCAGCTACAATACCGAGCAGTACTTC. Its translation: CASSYNTEQYF.

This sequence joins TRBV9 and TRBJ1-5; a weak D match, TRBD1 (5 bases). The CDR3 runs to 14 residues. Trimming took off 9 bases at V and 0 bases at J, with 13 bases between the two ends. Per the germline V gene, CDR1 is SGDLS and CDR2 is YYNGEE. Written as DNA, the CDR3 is TGTGCCACCTCCGGGGGGGATAGCAATCAGCCCCAGCATTTT. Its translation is CATSGGDSNQPQHF.

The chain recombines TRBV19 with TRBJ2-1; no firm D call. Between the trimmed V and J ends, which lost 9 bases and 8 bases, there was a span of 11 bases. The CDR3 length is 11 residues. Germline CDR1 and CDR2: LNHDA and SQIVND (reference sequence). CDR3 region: CASSPGYEQFF. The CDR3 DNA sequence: TGTGCCAGCAGTCCCGGGTATGAGCAGTTCTTC.

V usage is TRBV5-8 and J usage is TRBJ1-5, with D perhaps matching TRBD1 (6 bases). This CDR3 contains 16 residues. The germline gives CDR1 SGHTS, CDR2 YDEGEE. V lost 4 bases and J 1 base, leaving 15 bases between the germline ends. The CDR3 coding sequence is TGTGCCAGCAGCCCCCTGGACAGCGGAAGCAATCAGCCCCAGCATTTT. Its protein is CASSPLDSGSNQPQHF.

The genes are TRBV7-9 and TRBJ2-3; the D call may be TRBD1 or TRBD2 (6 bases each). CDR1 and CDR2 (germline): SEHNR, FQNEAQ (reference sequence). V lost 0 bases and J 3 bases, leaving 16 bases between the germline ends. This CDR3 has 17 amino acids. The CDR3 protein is CASSLARGGFLTDTQYF. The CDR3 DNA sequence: TGTGCCAGCAGCTTAGCGAGAGGGGGGTTTTTGACAGATACGCAGTATTTT.

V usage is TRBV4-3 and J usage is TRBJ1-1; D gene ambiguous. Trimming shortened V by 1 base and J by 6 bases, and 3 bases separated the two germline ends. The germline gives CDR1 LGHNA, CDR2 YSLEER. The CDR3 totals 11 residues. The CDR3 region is CASSQGSEAFF. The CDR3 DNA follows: TGCGCCAGCAGCCAAGGTTCTGAAGCTTTCTTT.

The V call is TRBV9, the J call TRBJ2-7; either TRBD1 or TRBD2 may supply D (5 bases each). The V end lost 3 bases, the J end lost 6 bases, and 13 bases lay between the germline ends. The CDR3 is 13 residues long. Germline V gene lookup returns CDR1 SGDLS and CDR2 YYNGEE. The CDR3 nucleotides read TGTGCCAGCAGCGCCGGGACCACTACCGAGCAGTACTTC. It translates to CASSAGTTTEQYF.

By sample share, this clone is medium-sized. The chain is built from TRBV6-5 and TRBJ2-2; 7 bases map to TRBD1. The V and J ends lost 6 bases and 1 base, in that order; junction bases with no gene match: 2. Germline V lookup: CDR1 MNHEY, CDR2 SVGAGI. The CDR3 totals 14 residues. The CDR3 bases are TGTGCCAGCAGCTGGACAGGGAACACCGGGGAGCTGTTTTTT. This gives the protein CASSWTGNTGELFF.

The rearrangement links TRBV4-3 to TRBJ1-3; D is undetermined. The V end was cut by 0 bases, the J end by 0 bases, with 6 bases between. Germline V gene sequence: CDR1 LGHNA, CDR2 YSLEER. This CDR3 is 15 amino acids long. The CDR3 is CASSQDGDSGNTIYF. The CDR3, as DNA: TGCGCCAGCAGCCAAGATGGAGACTCTGGAAACACCATATATTTT.

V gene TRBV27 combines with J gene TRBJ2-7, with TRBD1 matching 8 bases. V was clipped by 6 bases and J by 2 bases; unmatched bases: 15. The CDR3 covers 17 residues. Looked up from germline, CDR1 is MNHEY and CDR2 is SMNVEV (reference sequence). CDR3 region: CASSPLHSDRGAYEQYF. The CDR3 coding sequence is TGTGCCAGCAGCCCCTTACACTCAGACAGGGGTGCCTACGAGCAGTACTTC.

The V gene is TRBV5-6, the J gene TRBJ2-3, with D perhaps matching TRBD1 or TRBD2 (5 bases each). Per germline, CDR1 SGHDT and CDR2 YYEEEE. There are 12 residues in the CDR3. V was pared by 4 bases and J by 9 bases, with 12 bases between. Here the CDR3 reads CASSQSEGTQYF. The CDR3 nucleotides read TGTGCCAGCAGCCAGTCTGAGGGGACGCAGTATTTT.

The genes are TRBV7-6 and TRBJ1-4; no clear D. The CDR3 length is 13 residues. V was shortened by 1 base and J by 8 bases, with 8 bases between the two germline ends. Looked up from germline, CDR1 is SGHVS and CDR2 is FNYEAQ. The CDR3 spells CASSLGDYEKLFF. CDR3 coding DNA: TGTGCCAGCAGCTTAGGGGATTACGAAAAACTGTTTTTT.

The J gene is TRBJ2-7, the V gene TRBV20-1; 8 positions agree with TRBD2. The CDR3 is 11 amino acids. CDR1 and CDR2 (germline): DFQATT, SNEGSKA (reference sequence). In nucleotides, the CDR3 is TGCAAGGTGGGACTAGATGGCGAGCAGTACTTC. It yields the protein CKVGLDGEQYF.

In DNA form, the CDR3 reads TGTGCCAGCAGCTTAGGGACAGGGTCTGTTAGCTACACCTTC. Translation gives CASSLGTGSVSYTF. The genes are TRBV13 and TRBJ1-2; 7 bases fit TRBD1. Per the germline V gene, CDR1 is PRHDT and CDR2 is FYEKMQ (reference sequence). The CDR3 runs to 14 residues. Trimming removed 0 bases from V and 9 bases from J; junction bases left unmatched: 7.

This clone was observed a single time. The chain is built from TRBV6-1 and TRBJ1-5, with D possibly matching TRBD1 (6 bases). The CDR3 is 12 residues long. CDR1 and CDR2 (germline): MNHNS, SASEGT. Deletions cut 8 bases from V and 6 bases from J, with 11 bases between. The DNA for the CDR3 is TGTGCCAGCGAACAGGGTTCTCAGCCCCAGCATTTT. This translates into CASEQGSQPQHF.

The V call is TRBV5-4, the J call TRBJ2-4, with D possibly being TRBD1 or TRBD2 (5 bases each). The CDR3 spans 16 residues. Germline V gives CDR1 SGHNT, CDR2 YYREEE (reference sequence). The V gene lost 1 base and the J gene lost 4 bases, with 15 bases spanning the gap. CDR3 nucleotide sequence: TGTGCCAGCAGCTTGAAAACCGGGACGGGAAAAAACATTCAGTACTTC. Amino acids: CASSLKTGTGKNIQYF.